Listed below are T cell receptor beta chains from one sample, sequenced in a study of blood T cell repertoires in COVID-19. Method: immunoSEQ multiplex PCR; TCRdb's copy keeps in-frame clones and lacks some. The table lists about 400,000 clones, around 90% of them singletons, with roughly 2% in the top ten. Input material: PBMCs or T cells enriched from blood (not recorded which). The receptor set was obtained from a middle-aged woman with acute COVID-19. Both conserved end residues are part of each CDR3. The D gene is left open where the match is weak. Only part of the rows carry a size: once, few, many, or a class if the clone is expanded.

d_call j_call v_call clone_size cdr3_aa cdr3_nt
TRBD1 TRBJ1-5 TRBV2 . CASSWGQGGQPQHF TGTGCCAGCAGCTGGGGACAGGGGGGTCAGCCCCAGCATTTT
TRBD1 TRBJ2-7 TRBV19 . CASSQRDSPIYEQYF TGTGCCAGTAGCCAAAGGGACAGTCCAATTTACGAGCAGTACTTC
. TRBJ1-3 TRBV19 . CASSPNQGSGNTIYF TGTGCCAGTAGTCCCAACCAGGGCTCTGGAAACACCATATATTTT
. TRBJ2-5 TRBV7-8 . CASSLVLASISETQYF TGTGCCAGCAGCTTAGTCCTAGCATCTATATCAGAGACCCAGTACTTC
. TRBJ1-1 TRBV18 . CASSPDRVNTEAFF TGTGCCAGCTCACCCGACAGAGTCAACACTGAAGCTTTCTTT
. TRBJ2-7 TRBV5-8 . CASSHRDTDEQYF TGTGCCAGCAGCCACCGGGACACCGACGAGCAGTACTTC
TRBD1 TRBJ1-2 TRBV28 . CASSLTQGAGGYTF TGTGCCAGCAGCCTCACACAGGGGGCAGGAGGCTACACCTTC
. TRBJ2-3 TRBV2 . CASIPLDTQYF TGTGCCAGCATCCCTTTGGATACGCAGTATTTT
TRBD1 TRBJ1-2 TRBV6-5 . CASSYSTGWDGYTF TGTGCCAGCAGTTACTCGACAGGGTGGGATGGCTACACCTTC
TRBD2 TRBJ2-5 TRBV7-2 . CASSLDGGGSQETQYF TGTGCCAGCAGCTTAGACGGCGGGGGATCGCAAGAGACCCAGTACTTC
. TRBJ2-3 TRBV19 . CASSMDRRGDTQYF TGTGCCAGTAGTATGGACAGGAGGGGAGATACGCAGTATTTT
. TRBJ1-2 TRBV19 . CASSITSGEANGYTF TGTGCCAGTAGTATAACTTCAGGGGAAGCGAATGGCTACACCTTC
. TRBJ2-2 TRBV11-3 . CASSTEWGEETGELFF TGTGCCAGCAGCACCGAATGGGGGGAGGAAACCGGGGAGCTGTTTTTT
. TRBJ1-3 TRBV19 . CASTKGLAGASGNTIYF TGTGCCAGTACAAAAGGCCTTGCAGGGGCGTCTGGAAACACCATATATTTT
. TRBJ2-3 TRBV6-5 . CASSYRGALTDTQYF TGTGCCAGCAGTTACCGGGGAGCACTAACCGATACGCAGTATTTT
. TRBJ2-5 TRBV6-5 . CASSSGTKETQYF TGTGCCAGCAGTTCCGGGACAAAAGAGACCCAGTACTTC
. TRBJ1-1 TRBV19 . CASFTTGNTEAFF TGTGCCAGCTTCACGACGGGGAACACTGAAGCTTTCTTT
TRBD1 TRBJ1-1 TRBV2 . CASSQVPGQGGAFF TGTGCCAGCAGTCAGGTCCCGGGACAGGGGGGGGCTTTCTTT
. TRBJ1-1 TRBV12-3/TRBV12-4 . CASSLVGKAGAFF TGTGCCAGCAGTTTAGTGGGCAAGGCTGGGGCTTTCTTT
. TRBJ2-5 TRBV5-1 . CASSLSETQYF TGCGCCAGCAGCTTGAGCGAGACCCAGTACTTC
. TRBJ1-5 TRBV5-3 . CARSWARTVLGQQPQHF TGTGCCAGAAGCTGGGCTAGGACAGTTTTAGGTCAGCAGCCCCAGCATTTT
. TRBJ2-2 TRBV19 . CASSIGMSAGNTGELFF TGTGCCAGTAGTATAGGGATGTCAGCGGGGAACACCGGGGAGCTGTTTTTT
. TRBJ2-1 TRBV9 . CASSTSTEQFF TGTGCCAGCAGCACTAGCACGGAGCAGTTCTTC
. TRBJ1-5 TRBV6-5 . CASQTGKPQHF TGTGCCAGCCAAACAGGGAAGCCCCAGCATTTT
TRBD1 TRBJ1-2 TRBV3-1/TRBV3-2 . CASSHRTGGDNYGYTF TGTGCCAGCAGCCACCGAACAGGGGGCGATAACTATGGCTACACCTTC
. TRBJ1-1 TRBV5-1 . CASSLGQVAEAFF TGCGCCAGCAGCTTGGGGCAGGTAGCTGAAGCTTTCTTT
. TRBJ1-2 TRBV6-5 . CASSPGGQGYTF TGTGCCAGTAGTCCGGGGGGTCAAGGCTACACCTTC
TRBD2 TRBJ2-1 TRBV5-1 . CASSSGLAGGHNEQFF TGCGCCAGCAGCTCCGGACTAGCGGGGGGTCACAATGAGCAGTTCTTC
TRBD1 TRBJ1-2 TRBV19 . CASSPYWDRVIDGYTF TGTGCCAGTAGTCCCTACTGGGACAGGGTAATCGATGGCTACACCTTC
. TRBJ1-2 TRBV11-2 . CASSPGGWNYGYTF TGTGCCAGCAGCCCCGGGGGGTGGAACTATGGCTACACCTTC
TRBD1 TRBJ1-2 TRBV27 few CASSSRTGVYGYTF TGTGCCAGCAGTTCAAGGACAGGGGTTTATGGCTACACCTTC
TRBD1 TRBJ1-4 TRBV5-4 . CASSTGGGISEKLFF TGTGCCAGCAGCACAGGGGGTGGGATAAGTGAAAAACTGTTTTTT
TRBD2 TRBJ2-5 TRBV19 . CASSGRTSGGWETQYF TGTGCCAGTAGCGGCCGGACTAGCGGGGGTTGGGAGACCCAGTACTTC
TRBD1 TRBJ1-6 TRBV4-1 . CASSPNDRGNSPLHF TGCGCCAGCAGCCCTAACGACAGGGGGAATTCACCCCTCCACTTT
. TRBJ1-2 TRBV6-5 . CASSYSQGLGYTF TGTGCCAGCAGTTACTCGCAGGGATTGGGATACACCTTC
. TRBJ2-3 TRBV5-1 . CASSTPGWYSTDTQYF TGCGCCAGCAGCACCCCCGGGTGGTATAGCACAGATACGCAGTATTTT
. TRBJ1-2 TRBV7-9 . CASSLTNRRTPWSYGYTF TGTGCCAGCAGCCTAACCAACCGTAGGACACCCTGGAGCTATGGCTACACCTTC
TRBD1 TRBJ1-1 TRBV6-5 . CASSDSTGWAFF TGTGCCAGCAGTGACTCGACAGGGTGGGCTTTCTTT
TRBD2 TRBJ2-5 TRBV24-1 . CATSSGGPGETQYF TGTGCCACCAGTAGCGGGGGGCCGGGGGAGACCCAGTACTTC
TRBD1 TRBJ1-2 TRBV6-5 . CASRQQGAGDGYTF TGTGCCAGCAGACAACAGGGGGCTGGAGATGGCTACACCTTC
TRBD1 TRBJ1-4 TRBV24-1 once CATSDGGQTEKLFF TGTGCCACCAGTGATGGGGGACAGACTGAAAAACTGTTTTTT
. TRBJ1-2 TRBV5-1 . CASSLIPDTYGYTF TGCGCCAGCAGCTTGATTCCGGACACCTATGGCTACACCTTC
TRBD1 TRBJ2-3 TRBV7-8 . CATGQGARTDTQYF TGTGCCACTGGACAGGGGGCCCGCACAGATACGCAGTATTTT
TRBD1 TRBJ1-1 TRBV5-1 few CASSLLLDRAGTEAFF TGCGCCAGCAGCCTCCTTCTTGACAGGGCCGGGACTGAAGCTTTCTTT
TRBD1 TRBJ1-2 TRBV6-6 . CASSIQGNNGYTF TGTGCCAGCAGCATACAGGGGAACAATGGCTACACCTTC
. TRBJ1-1 TRBV30 . CAWSVLGLAFF TGTGCCTGGAGTGTCCTCGGGTTAGCTTTCTTT
TRBD2 TRBJ2-2 TRBV13 . CATHPGGYTGELFF TGTGCCACTCACCCGGGGGGTTACACCGGGGAGCTGTTTTTT
. TRBJ1-5 TRBV30 . CAWSVAGSGSQHF TGTGCCTGGAGTGTGGCGGGGTCAGGTTCCCAGCATTTT
. TRBJ2-1 TRBV5-1 few CASSLAESSYNEQFF TGCGCCAGCAGCTTGGCGGAGAGCTCCTACAATGAGCAGTTCTTC
. TRBJ1-2 TRBV27 few CASSFGGGGGYTF TGTGCCAGCAGTTTTGGGGGAGGAGGTGGCTACACCTTC
TRBD2 TRBJ2-1 TRBV6-1 . CASSVLAGGLSSYNEQFF TGTGCCAGCAGTGTTCTAGCGGGGGGGCTGAGCTCCTACAATGAGCAGTTCTTC